One T cell receptor beta chain is described in this entry. Germline CDR1 is SSHAT and CDR2 is FNYEAQ (reference sequence). CDR3 length: 13 residues. Trimming shortened V by 1 base and J by 10 bases, and 11 bases separated the two germline ends. The sample belongs to a study of blood T cell repertoires in COVID-19. Authors' data handling: Quantification of nucleated cells was approximated via reference gene primer amplification. Some clones are missing from TCRdb's copy, which holds only in-frame ones; the method was immunoSEQ multiplex PCR. For V, J and clone size, that table is used; D and trimming come from the DNA. The table has 30,000 to 35,000 clones, around 87% seen once.

Sequenced input: peripheral blood. The chain joins TRBV7-7 to TRBJ2-1; D is perhaps TRBD2 (7 bases). The source of this sequence is a man in his 70s with acute or convalescent COVID-19. As DNA, the CDR3 is TGTGCCAGCAGCTTAGACAGGGAGGGCGAGCAGTTCTTC. Translating gives CASSLDREGEQFF.